A single sample is the source of the 31 T cell receptor beta chains below, sequenced in a study of T cell changes during pregnancy in multiple sclerosis. Sequencing used immunoSEQ multiplex PCR; TCRdb keeps in-frame clones, though not all of them. There are 45,000 to 60,000 clones in the sample; around 90% occur only once, and about 0.37% lies in the top ten. Specimen: CD4+ T cells from peripheral blood mononuclear cells, collected before pregnancy. Receptors were obtained from a female donor with multiple sclerosis, enrolled in a pregnancy study.

This chain uses TRBV27 with TRBJ1-1, with D tentatively TRBD1 (6 bases). The CDR3 extends over 13 amino acids. V lost 5 bases and J lost 4, with 11 bases in between. The germline CDR1 and CDR2 sequences are MNHEY and SMNVEV (reference sequence). This chain's CDR3 is CASSTLGGTEAFF. In DNA, the CDR3 is TGTGCCAGCAGTACCTTAGGGGGCACTGAAGCTTTCTTT.

The chain has TRBV19 and TRBJ1-2, with 8 bases matching TRBD1. The CDR3 spans 13 residues. With V trimmed by 9 bases and J by 2 bases, 5 bases remained unmatched. Germline V gene sequence: CDR1 LNHDA, CDR2 SQIVND (reference sequence). CDR3 sequence reads: CASGTGLNYGYTF. CDR3 DNA sequence: TGTGCCAGCGGGACAGGCCTGAACTATGGCTACACCTTC. Drawing the rest from reference TRBV19 and TRBJ1-2, the complete variable domain is DGGITQSPKYLFRKEGQNVTLSCEQNLNHDAMYWYRQDPGQGLRLIYYSQIVNDFQKGDIAEGYSVSREKKESFPLTVTSAQKNPTAFYLCASGTGLNYGYTFGSGTRLTVV.

This chain connects TRBV15 to TRBJ2-7; a possible D gene is TRBD2 (5 bases). Deletions cut 0 bases from V and 6 bases from J, with 12 bases between. CDR1 is LNHNV, CDR2 YYDKDF, per germline (reference sequence). The CDR3 runs 14 residues. The CDR3 reads CATSRDREGAEQYF. CDR3 DNA sequence: TGTGCCACCAGCAGAGATCGCGAGGGTGCCGAGCAGTACTTC. The whole variable domain, remainder taken from reference TRBV15 and TRBJ2-7, is DAMVIQNPRYQVTQFGKPVTLSCSQTLNHNVMYWYQQKSSQAPKLLFHYYDKDFNNEADTPDNFQSRRPNTSFCFLDIRSPGLGDTAMYLCATSRDREGAEQYFGPGTRLTVT.

The genes are TRBV21-1 and TRBJ2-1; the table's D call, TRBD1, has no DNA check behind it. TRBV21-1 is labeled a pseudogene. This CDR3 spans 17 amino acids. The CDR3 nucleotides are TGTGCCAGCAGCTTCCCACGAGACAGGGGGGACTACAATGAGCAGTTCTTC. Its translation is CASSFPRDRGDYNEQFF.

The rearrangement joins TRBV5-6 to TRBJ2-4; a weak D match, TRBD1 (6 bases). V lost 0 bases and J 8 bases, leaving 12 bases between the germline ends. Germline CDR1 SGHDT, CDR2 YYEEEE. The CDR3 loop spans 14 amino acids. CDR3 nucleotide sequence: TGTGCCAGCAGCTTGGTATCCGAGGGGGACATTCAGTACTTC. Encoded protein: CASSLVSEGDIQYF.

This chain links TRBV18 with TRBJ1-1, with D possibly matching TRBD1 (5 bases). This CDR3 region has 16 residues. The germline CDR1 and CDR2 sequences are KGHSH and LQKENI. V was cut by 3 bases and J by 4 bases, with 18 bases left in between. The CDR3 sequence: CASSPAARGMVTEAFF. The CDR3 nucleotides are TGTGCCAGCTCACCCGCGGCGCGGGGGATGGTCACTGAAGCTTTCTTT.

The rearrangement joins TRBV4-1 to TRBJ2-5, with 11 positions matching TRBD2. Germline trimming cut 1 base from V and 4 bases from J; bases unmatched to any gene: 2. The CDR3 is 15 amino acids. Germline V lookup: CDR1 MGHRA, CDR2 YSYEKL. The CDR3 loop reads CASSQVGLAGETQYF. The CDR3 DNA is TGCGCCAGCAGCCAAGTTGGACTAGCGGGAGAGACCCAGTACTTC.

This chain links TRBV28 with TRBJ1-1; D possibly corresponds to TRBD1 (5 bases). Germline V lookup: CDR1 MDHEN, CDR2 SYDVKM. The CDR3 is 18 residues long. V gave up 2 bases and J gave up 1 base, with 20 bases separating them. In nucleotides, the CDR3 is TGTGCCAGCAGTTTACCGGGGGGGTATCGGTCCGCGAACACTGAAGCTTTCTTT. Translated: CASSLPGGYRSANTEAFF.

The rearrangement links TRBV7-9 to TRBJ2-7; perhaps TRBD2 as D (6 bases). Per the germline V gene, CDR1 is SEHNR and CDR2 is FQNEAQ (reference sequence). This CDR3 has 15 residues. The V and J ends lost 5 bases and 5 bases respectively, with 19 bases between them. CDR3 nucleotide sequence: TGTGCCAGCAGCCAGAACCTAGGAGGGCTCAACGAGCAGTACTTC. It specifies CASSQNLGGLNEQYF.

This clone has more than one count but fewer than ten. V usage is TRBV10-1 and J usage is TRBJ2-1, with 9 bases aligning to TRBD2. V lost 3 bases to trimming and J lost 5 bases; unmatched junction nucleotides: 5. This CDR3 has 15 amino acids. The germline gives CDR1 WNHNN, CDR2 SYGVQD (reference sequence). Written as DNA, the CDR3 is TGCGCCAGCAGTGAAGGTAGCGGGAGCCACAATGAGCAGTTCTTC. It translates to CASSEGSGSHNEQFF.

This rearrangement joins TRBV11-2 to TRBJ2-1; D is perhaps TRBD2 (6 bases). This CDR3 comprises 16 residues. The V and J ends lost 5 bases and 7 bases respectively, with 21 bases between them. CDR1 is SGHAT, CDR2 FQNNGV, per germline. For the CDR3, the DNA is TGTGCCAGCAGCCTCCTTGGGACTTCGGGTAGGAATGAGCAGTTCTTC. Protein sequence: CASSLLGTSGRNEQFF.

J is TRBJ1-4 and V is TRBV6-5; no clear D gene. Looked up from germline, CDR1 is MNHEY and CDR2 is SVGAGI. V dropped 6 bases and J dropped 5 bases, with 10 bases sitting between them. This CDR3 is built from 13 residues. CDR3 DNA sequence: TGTGCCAGCAGCCGGACTCGAAATGAAAAACTGTTTTTT. This gives the protein CASSRTRNEKLFF.

The V gene is TRBV7-9, the J gene TRBJ1-2; D possibly corresponds to TRBD1 (5 bases). Germline values: CDR1 SEHNR, CDR2 FQNEAQ (reference sequence). The CDR3 length is 14 residues. The V gene lost 5 bases and the J gene lost 2 bases, with 12 bases spanning the gap. The CDR3 nucleotides are TGTGCCAGCAGCCTAGAGAACAGGAACTATGGCTACACCTTC. Translating gives CASSLENRNYGYTF.

The chain couples TRBV2 to TRBJ1-6; TRBD1 agrees at 9 bases. V shed 7 bases and J 8 bases; nucleotides not matched to a gene: 6. The V gene's germline CDR1 is SNHLY and CDR2 FYNNEI. The CDR3 is 14 amino acids. The CDR3 DNA follows: TGTGCCAGCACCCCTGGGACAGGGTATTCACCCCTCCACTTT. It encodes CASTPGTGYSPLHF.

This clone was seen just once. The chain employs TRBV5-1 and TRBJ1-5; no clear D gene. Germline V CDR1 and CDR2: SGHRS, YFSETQ. The CDR3 is 15 amino acids. Deletions cut 1 base from V and 0 bases from J, with 8 bases between. CDR3 sequence reads: CASSLSGDSNQPQHF. CDR3 nucleotides: TGCGCCAGCAGCTTGTCCGGGGATAGCAATCAGCCCCAGCATTTT.

J is TRBJ1-2 and V is TRBV18; 9 bases are shared with TRBD1. Losses at the gene ends were 4 bases for V and 4 bases for J; bases not matched to a gene: 4. Germline V gives CDR1 KGHSH, CDR2 LQKENI. This CDR3 contains 14 residues. CDR3 nucleotide sequence: TGTGCCAGCTCACTACAGGGGGCCGGCTATGGCTACACCTTC. This encodes CASSLQGAGYGYTF.

The chain uses TRBV19 and TRBJ2-2, with 10 bases fitting TRBD1. The germline V gene has CDR1 LNHDA and CDR2 SQIVND (reference sequence). J lost 4 bases, V lost 6 bases, and 5 bases had no gene match. The CDR3 loop spans 15 amino acids. The CDR3 is CASSAGTGVTGELFF. CDR3 nucleotides: TGTGCCAGTAGCGCCGGGACAGGGGTCACCGGGGAGCTGTTTTTT.

CDR3 region: CAISEQLAGVGTYEQYF. The CDR3 region has the DNA TGTGCCATCAGTGAGCAACTAGCGGGAGTGGGAACCTACGAGCAGTACTTC. The V gene is TRBV10-3, the J gene TRBJ2-7, with 11 nucleotides matching TRBD2. Germline trimming cut 2 bases from V and 2 bases from J; bases unmatched to any gene: 8. The CDR3 loop spans 17 amino acids. Germline V gene sequence: CDR1 ENHRY, CDR2 SYGVKD.

The chain uses TRBV7-9 and TRBJ1-5, with a weak D call TRBD1 (5 bases). Germline V lookup: CDR1 SEHNR, CDR2 FQNEAQ (reference sequence). The CDR3 extends over 14 amino acids. V shed 1 base and J shed 4 bases, with 8 bases lying between them. This CDR3 is CASSLGGQNQPQHF. The CDR3 nucleotides are TGTGCCAGCAGCTTAGGGGGCCAGAATCAGCCCCAGCATTTT.

The chain carries TRBV30 and TRBJ2-4; D remains unclear. CDR3 length: 14 residues. V was clipped by 0 bases and J by 0 bases, with 6 bases between them. Per the germline V gene, CDR1 is GTSNPN and CDR2 is SVGIG (reference sequence). DNA of the CDR3: TGTGCCTGGAGTGTAGCCCGAGCCAAAAACATTCAGTACTTC. As protein: CAWSVARAKNIQYF. Together with reference TRBV30 and TRBJ2-4, the CDR3 gives the full variable domain: SQTIHQWPATLVQPVGSPLSLECTVEGTSNPNLYWYRQAAGRGLQLLFYSVGIGQISSEVPQNLSASRPQDRQFILSSKKLLLSDSGFYLCAWSVARAKNIQYFGAGTRLSVL.

This sequence joins TRBV6-5 and TRBJ1-1; 8 bases match TRBD1. V lost 5 bases and J lost 5; bases outside the gene matches: 7. Germline values: CDR1 MNHEY, CDR2 SVGAGI. The CDR3 runs to 14 residues. The CDR3 sequence is CASSAQGARTEAFF. The CDR3 DNA follows: TGTGCCAGCAGTGCTCAGGGGGCGCGGACTGAAGCTTTCTTT.

This chain connects TRBV27 to TRBJ1-1; a weak D match, TRBD1 (5 bases). Germline values: CDR1 MNHEY, CDR2 SMNVEV (reference sequence). There are 17 residues in the CDR3. V was pared by 6 bases and J by 5 bases, with 25 bases between. The CDR3 loop reads CASRPSTFGQGGTEAFF. In DNA, the CDR3 is TGTGCCAGCAGGCCCTCTACCTTTGGGCAGGGAGGGACTGAAGCTTTCTTT.

The J gene is TRBJ2-2, the V gene TRBV9, with TRBD1 identical over 12 bases. This CDR3 has 17 amino acids. J gave up 1 base and V 1 base, and 2 bases lay outside the gene matches. Germline-derived CDR1 and CDR2 are SGDLS and YYNGEE. The CDR3 DNA reads TGTGCCAGCAGCGTATGGGACAGGGGGCTGAACACCGGGGAGCTGTTTTTT. Translating gives CASSVWDRGLNTGELFF. Supplemented by reference TRBV9 and TRBJ2-2, the full variable domain reads DSGVTQTPKHLITATGQRVTLRCSPRSGDLSVYWYQQSLDQGLQFLIQYYNGEERAKGNILERFSAQQFPDLHSELNLSSLELGDSALYFCASSVWDRGLNTGELFFGEGSRLTVL.

V gene TRBV7-2 combines with J gene TRBJ2-1; 16 positions match TRBD2. CDR1 SGHTA and CDR2 FQGNSA come from the germline V gene. V lost 4 bases to trimming and J lost 7 bases; unmatched junction nucleotides: 4. The CDR3 runs 16 residues. This CDR3 is CASSSRGLAGGNEQFF. CDR3 nucleotide sequence: TGTGCCAGCAGCTCAAGGGGACTAGCGGGAGGGAATGAGCAGTTCTTC.

This chain links TRBV4-1 with TRBJ2-3, with TRBD2 matching 12 bases. CDR3 length: 17 residues. The germline V gene encodes CDR1 MGHRA and CDR2 YSYEKL. With 3 bases clipped from V and 3 bases from J, the junction kept 7 bases outside the gene matches. As DNA, the CDR3 is TGCGCCAGCAGCCAGCTAGCGGGAGGGCCAGGAACAGATACGCAGTATTTT. Its protein product is CASSQLAGGPGTDTQYF.

This chain uses TRBV5-1 with TRBJ1-4; 9 bases match TRBD1. CDR1 is SGHRS, CDR2 YFSETQ, per germline. CDR3 length: 14 amino acids. The J segment lost 8 bases and the V segment lost 5 bases, leaving 7 bases of the junction unmatched. DNA for the CDR3: TGCGCCAGCAGTGGAGGGACAGGGAACGAAAAACTGTTTTTT. Translated, it gives CASSGGTGNEKLFF.

The chain links TRBV6-4 to TRBJ2-3, with 7 nucleotides matching TRBD2. Germline lookup yields CDR1 MRHNA and CDR2 SNTAGT. The CDR3 has 14 amino acids. V trimming: 4 bases; J trimming: 3 bases; junction bases outside the gene matches: 4. The DNA of the CDR3 is TGTGCCAGCAGTGCCAGGGAGGGGACAGATACGCAGTATTTT. This encodes CASSAREGTDTQYF.

V usage is TRBV2 and J usage is TRBJ1-2; perhaps TRBD1 as D (6 bases). The CDR3 sequence is 12 residues long. Germline-derived CDR1 and CDR2 are SNHLY and FYNNEI. V was clipped by 6 bases and J by 4 bases, with 9 bases between them. This chain's CDR3 is CASRDRVYGYTF. DNA of the CDR3: TGTGCCAGCAGGGACAGAGTCTATGGCTACACCTTC.

Only a few counts were recorded for this clone. The V gene is TRBV4-2, the J gene TRBJ2-1; 9 positions match TRBD2. Germline CDR1 LGHNA, CDR2 YNFKEQ. J was trimmed by 3 bases and V by 2 bases; bases with no gene match: 5. The CDR3 length is 16 residues. The DNA for the CDR3 is TGTGCCAGCAGCCAATATCAGCGGGAGGACTACAATGAGCAGTTCTTC. Translated, it gives CASSQYQREDYNEQFF.

CDR3 nucleotide sequence: TGTGCCAGCAGCTTGGAGACTACTAGCACAGATACGCAGTATTTT. Protein sequence: CASSLETTSTDTQYF. The rearrangement links TRBV5-6 to TRBJ2-3; perhaps TRBD2 as D (5 bases). The germline V and J ends were trimmed by 0 bases and 0 bases, with 8 bases remaining between them. The CDR3 length is 15 residues. Germline assignment: CDR1 SGHDT and CDR2 YYEEEE.

The CDR3 nucleotides read TGTGCCAGCTCACCCGGACAGACCACTGAAGCTTTCTTT. It yields the protein CASSPGQTTEAFF. This chain links TRBV18 with TRBJ1-1; tentatively, D is TRBD1 (6 bases). CDR3 length: 13 amino acids. Germline V gene data show CDR1 as KGHSH and CDR2 as LQKENI. Trimming shortened V by 3 bases and J by 4 bases, and 9 bases separated the two germline ends.